Following are 14 T cell receptor beta chains from one sample sequenced in a study of T-cell reconstitution after alpha-beta-depleted transplantation in children. During its preparation, the TCRbeta library received unique molecular identifiers. TCRdb used MiXCR to reprocess the PCR reads, holding one entry per CDR3 protein. The table has about 110,000 distinct CDR3 sequences, approximately 6.4% seen once; the top ten hold approximately 25%. Sequenced material: PBMCs, mostly from graft donor cells, taken 360 days after TCRalphabeta/CD19-depleted stem cell transplant. Source of these receptors: a male patient aged 2-10 years who had a stem cell transplant for acute lymphoblastic leukemia, so the T cells may come from the graft donor.

The V call is TRBV20-1, the J call TRBJ2-7; 9 bases are shared with TRBD2. CDR1 is DFQATT and CDR2 is SNEGSKA in the germline V gene (reference sequence). This CDR3 has 15 amino acids. Trimming removed 0 bases from V and 0 bases from J; junction bases left unmatched: 3. DNA of the CDR3: TGCAGTGCTAGAGATATAGCGGGGGCCTCCTACGAGCAGTACTTC. This translates into CSARDIAGASYEQYF.

Ten or more counts support this clonotype. The chain recombines TRBV7-9 with TRBJ1-5; D is perhaps TRBD1 (5 bases). Germline V gene sequence: CDR1 SEHNR, CDR2 FQNEAQ (reference sequence). This CDR3 has 14 residues. V lost 4 bases, J lost 7 bases, and 14 bases lay in between. CDR3 sequence: CASSSGPRVQPQHF. The CDR3 nucleotides are TGTGCCAGCAGCTCGGGACCGCGGGTACAGCCCCAGCATTTT.

This clonotype was counted only a few times. The rearrangement uses TRBV7-9 and TRBJ2-3; D is perhaps TRBD1 (6 bases). Trimming pared 5 bases from V and 6 bases from J, leaving 9 bases between. The CDR3 runs 12 residues. Germline assignment: CDR1 SEHNR and CDR2 FQNEAQ (reference sequence). The CDR3 DNA reads TGTGCCAGCAGCGGGGGCAAGGATACGCAGTATTTT. It codes for CASSGGKDTQYF.

The chain is built from TRBV5-4 and TRBJ1-2, with D possibly being TRBD1 (6 bases). This CDR3 has 15 amino acids. V was shortened by 3 bases and J by 6 bases, with 18 bases between the two germline ends. CDR1 is SGHNT, CDR2 YYREEE, per germline (reference sequence). CDR3 sequence (DNA): TGTGCCAGCAGCTCGAGTTTACAGGGAAGTAATGGCTACACCTTC. Its translation: CASSSSLQGSNGYTF.

Only a few counts were recorded for this clonotype. The chain links TRBV6-5 to TRBJ2-3; D is possibly TRBD1 (6 bases). Germline-derived CDR1 and CDR2 are MNHEY and SVGAGI. V lost 3 bases to trimming and J lost 2 bases, with 12 bases between them. The CDR3 has 15 amino acids. The CDR3 protein is CASSYDRLNTDTQYF. DNA of the CDR3: TGTGCCAGCAGTTATGACAGGCTAAACACAGATACGCAGTATTTT.

This clonotype was recorded many times. The chain has TRBV4-3 and TRBJ1-4; 8 nucleotides line up with TRBD1. With V trimmed by 5 bases and J by 8 bases, 13 bases remained unmatched. CDR1 is LGHNA, CDR2 YSLEER, per germline. This CDR3 contains 16 residues. This CDR3 is CASSAKHRGMKEKLFF. CDR3 sequence (DNA): TGCGCCAGCAGCGCCAAACACAGGGGGATGAAGGAAAAACTGTTTTTT.

CDR3 sequence (DNA): TGTGCCAGCAGCTTGCAGGGGGGTTACACCTTC. Residues: CASSLQGGYTF. The chain is built from TRBV7-9 and TRBJ1-2, with 7 bases matching TRBD1. The CDR3 length is 11 residues. Trimming cost V 3 bases and J 11 bases; bases outside gene matches: 3. Germline assignment: CDR1 SEHNR and CDR2 FQNEAQ (reference sequence).

The chain couples TRBV19 to TRBJ1-1, with D tentatively TRBD1 (6 bases). The CDR3 is 13 amino acids. V was shortened by 5 bases and J by 5 bases, with 12 bases between the two germline ends. Germline V gene data show CDR1 as LNHDA and CDR2 as SQIVND (reference sequence). CDR3 bases: TGTGCCAGTAGTCTTTACAGGGAGACTGAAGCTTTCTTT. This codes for CASSLYRETEAFF. The complete variable domain, with remaining parts taken from reference TRBV19 and TRBJ1-1, reads DGGITQSPKYLFRKEGQNVTLSCEQNLNHDAMYWYRQDPGQGLRLIYYSQIVNDFQKGDIAEGYSVSREKKESFPLTVTSAQKNPTAFYLCASSLYRETEAFFGQGTRLTVV.

J is TRBJ2-6 and V is TRBV11-2; D ambiguous. From germline, CDR1 is SGHAT and CDR2 FQNNGV. The CDR3 length is 15 residues. Deletions cut 6 bases from V and 0 bases from J, with 9 bases between. Here the CDR3 DNA reads TGTGCCAGCAGTCAGGACCACTCTGGGGCCAACGTCCTGACTTTC. Its translation: CASSQDHSGANVLTF.

The chain is built from TRBV6-6 and TRBJ1-4; the D gene is possibly TRBD1 (5 bases). The CDR3 loop spans 13 amino acids. V lost 11 bases and J 5 bases, leaving 15 bases between the germline ends. CDR1 is MNHNY, CDR2 SVGAGI, per germline (reference sequence). The CDR3: CAADEGSNEKLFF. The CDR3 DNA reads as TGTGCCGCTGACGAGGGGTCAAATGAAAAACTGTTTTTT.

This clonotype was seen ten or more times. The chain joins TRBV6-2 or TRBV6-3 to TRBJ2-7, with 7 positions matching TRBD1. The J segment lost 4 bases and the V segment lost 4 bases, leaving 7 bases of the junction unmatched. Germline V lookup: CDR1 MNHEY, CDR2 SVGEGT. The CDR3 has 14 residues. The CDR3 DNA follows: TGTGCCAGCAGTTCCCCGACAGGGAGATACGAGCAGTACTTC. Its translation is CASSSPTGRYEQYF.

This clonotype was observed many times. The rearrangement uses TRBV27 and TRBJ2-7; D remains unclear. V shed 3 bases and J shed 3 bases, with 9 bases lying between them. The CDR3 spans 13 residues. The V gene's germline CDR1 is MNHEY and CDR2 SMNVEV (reference sequence). The CDR3 coding sequence is TGTGCCAGCAGTTTCCCAGGCAGCTACGAGCAGTACTTC. As protein: CASSFPGSYEQYF.

Note on this clonotype: One junction end disagrees with the germline gene, perhaps due to a read error. The rearrangement uses TRBV20-1 and TRBJ2-7, with a weak D call TRBD2 (6 bases). Germline V lookup: CDR1 DFQATT, CDR2 SNEGSKA (reference sequence). The CDR3 runs 15 residues. The CDR3 coding sequence is TGCAGAGCTAGAGAGGGGCTACTAGCTAATTACGAGCAGTACTTC. This gives the protein CRAREGLLANYEQYF.

This clonotype was seen at least ten times. The J gene is TRBJ1-2, the V gene TRBV4-3; D gene ambiguous. Germline CDR1 LGHNA, CDR2 YSLEER. CDR3 length equals 16 residues. The ends were cut back, 0 bases at V and 4 bases at J, with 15 bases in the middle. In DNA, the CDR3 is TGCGCCAGCAGCCAAGAGAGGAACAGAGTATCCTATGGCTACACCTTC. Protein sequence: CASSQERNRVSYGYTF.